The source of this T cell receptor beta chain is a study of cytomegalovirus exposure and HLA in healthy donors. Donors were nominally healthy when sampled, though unrecorded immune exposures were likely. The germline CDR1 and CDR2 sequences are LNHDA and SQIVND (reference sequence). The length of the CDR3 is 14 residues. Trimming took 8 bases from V and 5 from J, leaving 18 bases between them. This PCR relied on a set of 60 Vbeta primers and 13 Jbeta primers. Sequenced by immunoSEQ multiplex PCR; TCRdb stores in-frame clones only, minus some. The sample carries about 130,000 clones, approximately 82% recorded once.

The sample consisted of PBMCs. The sequence derives from a boy between 2 and 10 years old in good health and CMV-seronegative. The chain carries TRBV19 and TRBJ1-1; TRBD1 is a possible D gene (5 bases). CDR3 nucleotides: TGTGCCAGTGCTGCAGGGCTCTCGAGGACTGAAGCTTTCTTT. The encoded protein is CASAAGLSRTEAFF.